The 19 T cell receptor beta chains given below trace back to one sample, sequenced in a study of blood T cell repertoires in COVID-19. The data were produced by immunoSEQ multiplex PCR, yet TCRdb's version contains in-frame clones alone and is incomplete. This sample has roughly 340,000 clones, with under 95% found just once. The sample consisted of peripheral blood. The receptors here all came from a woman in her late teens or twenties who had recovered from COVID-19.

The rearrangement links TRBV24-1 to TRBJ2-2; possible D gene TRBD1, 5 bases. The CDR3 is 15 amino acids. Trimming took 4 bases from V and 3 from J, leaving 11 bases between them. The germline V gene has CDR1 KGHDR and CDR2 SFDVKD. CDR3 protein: CATSDRDRYTGELFF. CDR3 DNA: TGTGCCACCAGTGACCGCGACAGATACACCGGGGAGCTGTTTTTT.

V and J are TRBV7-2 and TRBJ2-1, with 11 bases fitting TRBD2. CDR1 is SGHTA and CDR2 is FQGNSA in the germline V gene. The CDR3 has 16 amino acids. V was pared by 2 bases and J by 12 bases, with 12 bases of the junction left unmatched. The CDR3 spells CASSLRLAGGGGRQFF. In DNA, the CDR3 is TGTGCCAGCAGCTTAAGGCTAGCGGGAGGCGGTGGGAGGCAGTTCTTC.

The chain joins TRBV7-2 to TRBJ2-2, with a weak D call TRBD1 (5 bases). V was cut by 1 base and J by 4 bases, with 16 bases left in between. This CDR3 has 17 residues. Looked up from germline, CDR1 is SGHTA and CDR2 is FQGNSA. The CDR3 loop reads CASSLGVAQAVTGELFF. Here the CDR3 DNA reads TGTGCCAGCAGCTTAGGTGTTGCACAGGCGGTCACCGGGGAGCTGTTTTTT.

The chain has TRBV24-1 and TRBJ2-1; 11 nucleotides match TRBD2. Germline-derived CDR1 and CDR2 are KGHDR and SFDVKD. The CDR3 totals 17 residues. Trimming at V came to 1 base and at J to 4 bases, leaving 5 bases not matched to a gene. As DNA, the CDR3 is TGTGCCACCAGTGATTTTGGGACTAGCGGAAGGTACAATGAGCAGTTCTTC. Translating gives CATSDFGTSGRYNEQFF.

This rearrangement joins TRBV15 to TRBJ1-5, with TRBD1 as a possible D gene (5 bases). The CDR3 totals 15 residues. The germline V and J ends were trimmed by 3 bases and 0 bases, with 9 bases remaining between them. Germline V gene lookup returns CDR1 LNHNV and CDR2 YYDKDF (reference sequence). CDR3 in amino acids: CATSRGGNSNQPQHF. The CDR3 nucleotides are TGTGCCACCAGCAGGGGGGGGAATAGCAATCAGCCCCAGCATTTT.

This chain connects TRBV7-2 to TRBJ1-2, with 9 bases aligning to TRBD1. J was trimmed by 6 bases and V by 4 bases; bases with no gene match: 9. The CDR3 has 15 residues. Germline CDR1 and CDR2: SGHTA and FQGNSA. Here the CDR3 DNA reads TGTGCCAGCAGCTCCCGGGACAGGGTGCAGAATGGCTACACCTTC. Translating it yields CASSSRDRVQNGYTF.

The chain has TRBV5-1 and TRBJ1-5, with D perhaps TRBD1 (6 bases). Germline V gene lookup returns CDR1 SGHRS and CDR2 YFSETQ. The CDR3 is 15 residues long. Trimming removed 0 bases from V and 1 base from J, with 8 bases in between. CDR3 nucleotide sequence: TGCGCCAGCAGCTTGGCAGGGGTGAGCAATCAGCCCCAGCATTTT. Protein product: CASSLAGVSNQPQHF. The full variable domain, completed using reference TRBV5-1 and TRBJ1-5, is KAGVTQTPRYLIKTRGQQVTLSCSPISGHRSVSWYQQTPGQGLQFLFEYFSETQRNKGNFPGRFSGRQFSNSRSEMNVSTLELGDSALYLCASSLAGVSNQPQHFGDGTRLSIL.

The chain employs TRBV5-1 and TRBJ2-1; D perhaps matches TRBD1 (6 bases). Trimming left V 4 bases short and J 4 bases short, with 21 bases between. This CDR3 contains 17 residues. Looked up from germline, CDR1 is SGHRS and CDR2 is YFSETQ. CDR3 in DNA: TGCGCCAGCAGCCTGACCCTTAGGGGACAATGGTACAATGAGCAGTTCTTC. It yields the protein CASSLTLRGQWYNEQFF.

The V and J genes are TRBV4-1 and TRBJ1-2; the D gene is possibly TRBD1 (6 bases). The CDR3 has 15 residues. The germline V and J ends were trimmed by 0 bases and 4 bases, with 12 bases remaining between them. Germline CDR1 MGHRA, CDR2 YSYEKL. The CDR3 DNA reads TGCGCCAGCAGCCAAGACCGGGGGGCGACCTATGGCTACACCTTC. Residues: CASSQDRGATYGYTF.

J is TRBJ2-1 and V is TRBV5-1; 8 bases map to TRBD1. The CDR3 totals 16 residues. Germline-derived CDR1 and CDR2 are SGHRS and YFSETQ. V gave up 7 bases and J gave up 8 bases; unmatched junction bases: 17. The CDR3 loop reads CASRDIVTGDSDEQFF. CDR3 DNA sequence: TGCGCCAGCCGAGATATTGTGACAGGGGATAGCGATGAGCAGTTCTTC.

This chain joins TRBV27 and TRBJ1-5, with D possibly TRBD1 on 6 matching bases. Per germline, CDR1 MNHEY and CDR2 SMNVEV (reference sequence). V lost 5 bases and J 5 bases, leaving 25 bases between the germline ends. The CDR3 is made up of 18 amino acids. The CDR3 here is CASSPLGGAEGPDQPQHF. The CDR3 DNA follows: TGTGCCAGCAGTCCCCTGGGGGGGGCAGAGGGGCCCGATCAGCCCCAGCATTTT.

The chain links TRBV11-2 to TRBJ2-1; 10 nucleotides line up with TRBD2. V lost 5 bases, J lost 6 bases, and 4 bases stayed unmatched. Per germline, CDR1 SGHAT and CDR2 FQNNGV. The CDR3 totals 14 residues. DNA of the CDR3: TGTGCCAGCAGCACCTTAGCGGGGGGCAATGAGCAGTTCTTC. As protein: CASSTLAGGNEQFF.

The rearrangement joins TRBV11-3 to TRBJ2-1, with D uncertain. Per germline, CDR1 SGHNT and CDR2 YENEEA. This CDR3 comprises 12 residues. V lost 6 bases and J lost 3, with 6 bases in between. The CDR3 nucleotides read TGTGCCAGCAGGCGAGACTACAATGAGCAGTTCTTC. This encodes CASRRDYNEQFF. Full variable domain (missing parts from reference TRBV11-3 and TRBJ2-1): EAGVVQSPRYKIIEKKQPVAFWCNPISGHNTLYWYLQNLGQGPELLIRYENEEAVDDSQLPKDRFSAERLKGVDSTLKIQPAELGDSAVYLCASRRDYNEQFFGPGTRLTVL.

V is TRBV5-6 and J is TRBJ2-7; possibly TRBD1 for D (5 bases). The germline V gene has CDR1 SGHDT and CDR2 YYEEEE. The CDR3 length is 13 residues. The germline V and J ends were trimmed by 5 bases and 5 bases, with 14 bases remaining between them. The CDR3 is CASRSAGIHEQYV. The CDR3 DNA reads TGTGCCAGCAGGTCGGCAGGGATCCACGAGCAGTACGTC.

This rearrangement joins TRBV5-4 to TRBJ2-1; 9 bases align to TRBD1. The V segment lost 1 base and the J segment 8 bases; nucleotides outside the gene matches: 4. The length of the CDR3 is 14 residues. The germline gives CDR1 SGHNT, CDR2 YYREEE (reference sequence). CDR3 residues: CASSLRDRVHEQFF. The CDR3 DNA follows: TGTGCCAGCAGCTTGAGGGACAGGGTCCATGAGCAGTTCTTC. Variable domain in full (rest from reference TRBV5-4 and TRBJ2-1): ETGVTQSPTHLIKTRGQQVTLRCSSQSGHNTVSWYQQALGQGPQFIFQYYREEENGRGNFPPRFSGLQFPNYSSELNVNALELDDSALYLCASSLRDRVHEQFFGPGTRLTVL.

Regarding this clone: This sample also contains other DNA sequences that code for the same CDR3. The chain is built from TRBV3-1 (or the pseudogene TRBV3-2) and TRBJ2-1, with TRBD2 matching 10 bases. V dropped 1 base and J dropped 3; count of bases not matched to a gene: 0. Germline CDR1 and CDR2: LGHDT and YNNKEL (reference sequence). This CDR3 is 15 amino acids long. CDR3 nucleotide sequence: TGTGCCAGCAGCCAAGTAGCGGGGGGCTACAATGAGCAGTTCTTC. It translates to CASSQVAGGYNEQFF.

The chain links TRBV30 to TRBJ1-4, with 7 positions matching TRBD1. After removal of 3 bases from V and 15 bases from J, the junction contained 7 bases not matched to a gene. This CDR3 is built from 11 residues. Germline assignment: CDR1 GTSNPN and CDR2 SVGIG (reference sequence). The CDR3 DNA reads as TGTGCCTGGAGCGAGGGGGCTCTGGTGTTTTTT. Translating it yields CAWSEGALVFF.

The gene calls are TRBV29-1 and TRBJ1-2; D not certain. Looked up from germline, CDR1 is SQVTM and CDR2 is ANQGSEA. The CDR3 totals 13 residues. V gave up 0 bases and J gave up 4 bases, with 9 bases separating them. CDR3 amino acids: CSVEEGSRYGYTF. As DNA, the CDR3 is TGCAGCGTTGAAGAAGGGAGCCGCTATGGCTACACCTTC.

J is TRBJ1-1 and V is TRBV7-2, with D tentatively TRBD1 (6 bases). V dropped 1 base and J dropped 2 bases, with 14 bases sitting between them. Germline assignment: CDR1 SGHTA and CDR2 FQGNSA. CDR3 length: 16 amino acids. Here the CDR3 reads CASSLDSGGLNTEAFF. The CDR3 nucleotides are TGTGCCAGCAGCTTAGACTCGGGGGGCTTAAACACTGAAGCTTTCTTT.